The 17 T cell receptor beta chains in this list originate from one sample, sequenced in a study of human CD8 memory T cell subsets. The authors made TCR beta libraries using UMI-labeled 5' RACE. TCRdb re-called the 5' RACE reads and shows each CDR3 protein once, DNA omitted. Its table lists over 4,000 distinct CDR3 sequences. Sequencing was carried out using CD8+ T cells from PBMCs. These receptors all come from a human donor in good health.

This chain uses TRBV2 with TRBJ2-3. Germline CDR1 is SNHLY and CDR2 is FYNNEI. The CDR3 extends over 12 amino acids. CDR3 amino acids: CASSVETDTQYF. Based on the CDR3 plus reference TRBV2 and TRBJ2-3, the full variable domain is EPEVTQTPSHQVTQMGQEVILRCVPISNHLYFYWYRQILGQKVEFLVSFYNNEISEKSEIFDDQFSVERPDGSNFTLKIRSTKLEDSAMYFCASSVETDTQYFGPGTRLTVL.

CDR3 sequence reads: CATSNSHGWSYEQYF. The V call is TRBV15, the J call TRBJ2-7; with no DNA, the TCRdb D assignment of TRBD2 cannot be verified. CDR1 is LNHNV and CDR2 is YYDKDF in the germline V gene (reference sequence). The length of the CDR3 is 15 residues.

This chain joins TRBV7-9 and TRBJ2-3; TCRdb returns TRBD1, unconfirmable since there is no DNA. The CDR3 has 13 amino acids. The germline gives CDR1 SEHNR, CDR2 FQNEAQ (reference sequence). The CDR3 protein is CASSHGQSDTQYF.

V usage is TRBV2 and J usage is TRBJ2-7; checking the TCRdb D call of TRBD1 is not possible without DNA. The CDR3 length is 15 residues. From germline, CDR1 is SNHLY and CDR2 FYNNEI. This CDR3 reads CASRVEGDRAYEQYF.

This chain uses TRBV28 with TRBJ1-2; there is no DNA to check the TCRdb D call of TRBD1. Germline CDR1 and CDR2: MDHEN and SYDVKM. CDR3 length: 13 amino acids. The CDR3 loop reads CASSPGTGGGYTF.

The chain uses TRBV28 and TRBJ2-7; checking the TCRdb D call of TRBD2 is not possible without DNA. Germline lookup yields CDR1 MDHEN and CDR2 SYDVKM. The CDR3 spans 17 residues. CDR3 sequence reads: CASILRGSGRSGYEQYF.

The chain joins TRBV6-6 to TRBJ1-1. In germline, CDR1 is MNHNY, CDR2 SVGAGI (reference sequence). This CDR3 is built from 14 residues. CDR3 protein: CASSSGGLNTEAFF.

This chain joins TRBV29-1 and TRBJ2-7; no DNA is available, so the TRBD1 call from TCRdb remains unchecked. The V gene's germline CDR1 is SQVTM and CDR2 ANQGSEA. This CDR3 has 14 amino acids. The CDR3 protein is CSVGGTGGSYEQYF.

The gene calls are TRBV23-1 and TRBJ2-5; checking the TCRdb D call of TRBD1 is not possible without DNA. TRBV23-1 falls under the ORF class, with uncertain function. This CDR3 has 16 residues. CDR3: CASSIRTGGNPGTQYF.

V is TRBV5-1 and J is TRBJ2-1; the D gene TCRdb calls, TRBD2, cannot be checked with no DNA. Germline loops: CDR1 SGHRS, CDR2 YFSETQ. This CDR3 comprises 17 residues. This CDR3 reads CASSLAATRPDYNEQFF.

The gene calls are TRBV6-1 and TRBJ2-7. Per germline, CDR1 MNHNS and CDR2 SASEGT. This CDR3 has 14 amino acids. The CDR3 sequence: CASSKGQEFYEQYF.

The chain combines TRBV7-9 with TRBJ1-1; TCRdb's D call, TRBD1, is unchecked because there is no DNA. Germline values: CDR1 SEHNR, CDR2 FQNEAQ (reference sequence). This CDR3 spans 12 amino acids. This chain's CDR3 is CASSYGDGEAFF.

The chain links TRBV7-9 to TRBJ2-5. Germline V gene sequence: CDR1 SEHNR, CDR2 FQNEAQ (reference sequence). The CDR3 runs to 16 residues. This chain's CDR3 is CASSLARFTLQETQYF.

The genes are TRBV4-1 and TRBJ2-1; TCRdb names TRBD2, which stays unverified in the absence of DNA. Per germline, CDR1 MGHRA and CDR2 YSYEKL. This CDR3 spans 13 amino acids. The CDR3 here is CASSPGLAAEQFF.

The rearrangement joins TRBV6-4 to TRBJ2-1; the D call of TRBD2 rests on TCRdb alone, since no DNA is present to check it. The germline gives CDR1 MRHNA, CDR2 SNTAGT. The CDR3 is made up of 17 amino acids. CDR3 sequence: CASSDFGREGSYNEQFF.

This chain uses TRBV6-5 with TRBJ2-7. The CDR3 contains 13 residues. Germline-derived CDR1 and CDR2 are MNHEY and SVGAGI. CDR3 sequence reads: CASSYSAAIEQYF.

This chain uses TRBV6-1 with TRBJ1-1. The CDR3 contains 14 residues. Germline V CDR1 and CDR2: MNHNS, SASEGT. CDR3 protein: CASSEGGEHTEAFF.